This passage covers 21 T cell receptor beta chains from one sample sequenced in a study of blood T cell repertoires in COVID-19. TCRdb's table, derived via immunoSEQ multiplex PCR, lists solely in-frame clones and lacks some. The sample has hundreds of thousands of clones, roughly 80% seen once. The sequencing input was peripheral blood. These receptors were taken from a woman older than 75 with acute or convalescent COVID-19.

Comment on this clone: The sample has other DNA sequences that encode this CDR3 too. The rearrangement uses TRBV5-4 and TRBJ1-4; TRBD1 aligns across 8 bases. Trimming at V came to 0 bases and at J to 6 bases, leaving 1 base not matched to a gene. CDR3 length: 14 residues. CDR1 is SGHNT, CDR2 YYREEE, per germline (reference sequence). As DNA, the CDR3 is TGTGCCAGCAGCTTGGACAGGGGGGATGAAAAACTGTTTTTT. It yields the protein CASSLDRGDEKLFF.

The chain couples TRBV2 to TRBJ1-6; the match to TRBD1 covers 9 bases. Trimming removed 6 bases from V and 4 bases from J; junction bases left unmatched: 7. Germline V gene lookup returns CDR1 SNHLY and CDR2 FYNNEI. The CDR3 spans 16 residues. For the CDR3, the DNA is TGTGCCAGCAGCCGTGGACAGGGGACGTATAATTCACCCCTCCACTTT. Residues: CASSRGQGTYNSPLHF. Full variable domain (missing parts from reference TRBV2 and TRBJ1-6): EPEVTQTPSHQVTQMGQEVILRCVPISNHLYFYWYRQILGQKVEFLVSFYNNEISEKSEIFDDQFSVERPDGSNFTLKIRSTKLEDSAMYFCASSRGQGTYNSPLHFGNGTRLTVT.

The chain carries TRBV11-3 and TRBJ2-1, with 7 bases aligning to TRBD1. This CDR3 region has 15 residues. Germline CDR1 reads SGHNT; CDR2 reads YENEEA. Trimming removed 3 bases from V and 0 bases from J; junction bases left unmatched: 2. This CDR3 is CASSFDRDSYNEQFF. As DNA, the CDR3 is TGTGCCAGCAGCTTTGACAGGGACTCCTACAATGAGCAGTTCTTC.

The chain carries TRBV28 and TRBJ1-4; TRBD1 is a possible D gene (6 bases). V dropped 5 bases and J dropped 8 bases, with 15 bases sitting between them. Germline V gives CDR1 MDHEN, CDR2 SYDVKM. This CDR3 region has 14 residues. The CDR3 region has the DNA TGTGCCAGCAGTCTACAGGGTAGGGGGGAAAAACTGTTTTTT. The encoded protein is CASSLQGRGEKLFF.

V and J are TRBV29-1 and TRBJ1-1, with D maybe TRBD1 (6 bases). The V and J ends lost 7 bases and 1 base respectively, with 16 bases between them. Germline CDR1 reads SQVTM; CDR2 reads ANQGSEA. This CDR3 is 14 amino acids long. This CDR3 is CSASTPDRNTEAFF. The CDR3 DNA is TGCAGCGCCTCAACCCCGGACAGGAACACTGAAGCTTTCTTT.

Written as DNA, the CDR3 is TGCGCCAGCAGCTTCGGGACTAGCGGGAGCCTGGAGACCCAGTACTTC. Amino acids: CASSFGTSGSLETQYF. The chain has TRBV5-1 and TRBJ2-5; TRBD2 matches 14 bases. The junction had 5 bases not matched to a gene; V was cut back by 2 bases and J by 5 bases. This CDR3 comprises 16 residues. Germline assignment: CDR1 SGHRS and CDR2 YFSETQ.

The chain joins TRBV4-1 to TRBJ2-2; TRBD2 is a possible D gene (5 bases). CDR1 is MGHRA, CDR2 YSYEKL, per germline. This CDR3 has 15 amino acids. V was shortened by 0 bases and J by 3 bases, with 8 bases between the two germline ends. The CDR3 region has the DNA TGCGCCAGCAGCCAAGATAGGACTTACACCGGGGAGCTGTTTTTT. Its protein is CASSQDRTYTGELFF.

This clone was observed a handful of times. This chain connects TRBV2 to TRBJ2-3; the D gene is possibly TRBD1 (6 bases). Germline loops: CDR1 SNHLY, CDR2 FYNNEI. The V and J ends lost 6 bases and 9 bases respectively, with 13 bases between them. CDR3 length: 12 residues. In DNA form, the CDR3 reads TGTGCCAGCAGCGCGGACAGTCTGACGCAGTATTTT. This gives the protein CASSADSLTQYF.

The chain joins TRBV12-5 to TRBJ1-5; the match to TRBD1 covers 7 bases. In germline, CDR1 is LGHNT, CDR2 FRNRAP. The CDR3 spans 15 residues. V shed 1 base and J 7 bases; nucleotides not matched to a gene: 7. The CDR3: CASGLGDRAGQPQHF. CDR3 bases: TGTGCTAGTGGTTTGGGCGACAGGGCAGGCCAGCCCCAGCATTTT.

Only a few counts were recorded for this clone. The chain joins TRBV3-1 (or the pseudogene TRBV3-2) to TRBJ2-7; D is unclear. The length of the CDR3 is 12 residues. V lost 2 bases to trimming and J lost 3 bases, with 5 bases between them. Germline V gene data show CDR1 as LGHDT and CDR2 as YNNKEL (reference sequence). CDR3 residues: CASSQTVYEQYF. As DNA, the CDR3 is TGTGCCAGCAGCCAAACGGTCTACGAGCAGTACTTC.

The chain uses TRBV5-4 and TRBJ1-3, with a possible D match to TRBD1 (5 bases). With 0 bases removed from V and 4 bases from J, the gap between germline ends came to 11 bases. The CDR3 extends over 15 amino acids. CDR1 and CDR2 from the germline V gene are SGHNT and YYREEE (reference sequence). CDR3 nucleotide sequence: TGTGCCAGCAGCTTGGGGGGCTCCTGGGGAAACACCATATATTTT. Encoded protein: CASSLGGSWGNTIYF. The variable domain in full, with the rest retrieved from reference TRBV5-4 and TRBJ1-3, is ETGVTQSPTHLIKTRGQQVTLRCSSQSGHNTVSWYQQALGQGPQFIFQYYREEENGRGNFPPRFSGLQFPNYSSELNVNALELDDSALYLCASSLGGSWGNTIYFGEGSWLTVV.

The V call is TRBV5-4, the J call TRBJ2-3; D uncertain. The germline gives CDR1 SGHNT, CDR2 YYREEE (reference sequence). The CDR3 has 14 residues. V was shortened by 4 bases and J by 6 bases, with 15 bases between the two germline ends. The CDR3 loop reads CASSPRASGDTQYF. The CDR3 DNA follows: TGTGCCAGCAGCCCGCGAGCTAGTGGGGATACGCAGTATTTT.

This rearrangement joins TRBV3-1 (or the pseudogene TRBV3-2) to TRBJ1-2; D call uncertain. The germline V and J ends were trimmed by 6 bases and 0 bases, with 5 bases remaining between them. Per germline, CDR1 LGHDT and CDR2 YNNKEL (reference sequence). This CDR3 has 12 residues. CDR3 residues: CASSLTNYGYTF. CDR3 DNA sequence: TGTGCCAGCAGTCTTACTAACTATGGCTACACCTTC.

This chain connects TRBV27 to TRBJ1-1; D remains unclear. The CDR3 length is 14 residues. Between the trimmed V and J ends, which lost 0 bases and 4 bases, there was a span of 9 bases. The V gene's germline CDR1 is MNHEY and CDR2 SMNVEV (reference sequence). As DNA, the CDR3 is TGTGCCAGCAGTTTATCGAGCCGGGGCACTGAAGCTTTCTTT. Residues: CASSLSSRGTEAFF.

This sequence joins TRBV27 and TRBJ1-2; no definite D call. V lost 0 bases and J lost 10, with 15 bases in between. Germline values: CDR1 MNHEY, CDR2 SMNVEV (reference sequence). This CDR3 has 14 residues. In DNA form, the CDR3 reads TGTGCCAGCAGTTTATCCCCGCTCCTCGGGGACTACACCTTC. This encodes CASSLSPLLGDYTF.

The chain uses TRBV10-3 and TRBJ2-5, with no clear D. V was trimmed by 6 bases and J by 5 bases, leaving 7 bases between them. This CDR3 spans 11 amino acids. CDR1 is ENHRY and CDR2 is SYGVKD in the germline V gene. In nucleotides, the CDR3 is TGTGCCATCAGAAGCGCCGAGACCCAGTACTTC. Its translation is CAIRSAETQYF.

The chain couples TRBV27 to TRBJ2-1; the match to TRBD2 covers 8 bases. V dropped 7 bases and J dropped 4; count of bases not matched to a gene: 9. Germline V CDR1 and CDR2: MNHEY, SMNVEV (reference sequence). CDR3 length equals 15 residues. CDR3 DNA: TGTGCCAGCAATGCCGGGAGGGCCCCATACAATGAGCAGTTCTTC. Protein sequence: CASNAGRAPYNEQFF.

This chain links TRBV7-6 with TRBJ1-4, with 8 bases that match TRBD1. The germline gives CDR1 SGHVS, CDR2 FNYEAQ. The junction had 7 bases not matched to a gene; V was cut back by 3 bases and J by 7 bases. The CDR3 extends over 15 amino acids. CDR3 region: CASSLGTGGGEKLFF. The CDR3 coding sequence is TGTGCCAGCAGCTTGGGAACAGGGGGTGGTGAAAAACTGTTTTTT.

The gene calls are TRBV7-8 and TRBJ1-3; possibly TRBD1 for D (6 bases). The CDR3 consists of 15 residues. With 5 bases removed from V and 0 bases from J, the gap between germline ends came to 11 bases. CDR1 and CDR2 from the germline V gene are SGHVS and FQNEAQ. The CDR3 sequence: CASSPTGFSGNTIYF. The DNA of the CDR3 is TGTGCCAGCAGCCCAACAGGGTTCTCTGGAAACACCATATATTTT.

The chain has TRBV6-1 and TRBJ2-3, with 8 positions matching TRBD2. CDR1 is MNHNS, CDR2 SASEGT, per germline. V trimming: 5 bases; J trimming: 2 bases; junction bases outside the gene matches: 9. CDR3 length: 16 amino acids. In nucleotides, the CDR3 is TGTGCCAGCAGTAAAGGGACTAGGTCCGACACAGATACGCAGTATTTT. Its protein product is CASSKGTRSDTDTQYF.

This clone was picked up a small number of times. The J gene is TRBJ2-5, the V gene TRBV5-8; 7 bases align to TRBD1. V lost 7 bases to trimming and J lost 4 bases; unmatched junction nucleotides: 7. The V gene's germline CDR1 is SGHTS and CDR2 YDEGEE. This CDR3 has 13 residues. The CDR3 reads CASVNQGVETQYF. CDR3 DNA sequence: TGTGCCAGCGTAAACCAGGGGGTAGAGACCCAGTACTTC.